Below are 20 T cell receptor beta chains sequenced from a single sample in a study of PD-L1 blockade in urothelial cancer. Time point in this sample: peripheral blood 6 weeks after treatment start. Clones were read by immunoSEQ multiplex PCR, and TCRdb kept only the in-frame ones, dropping some. The sample consists of some 75,000 clones, 85% to 95% of them appearing once. The specimen was PBMCs, collected around atezolizumab (anti-PD-L1) treatment. The receptors stem from a woman older than 75 with urothelial cancer.

The chain carries TRBV19 and TRBJ2-1, with TRBD2 as a possible D gene (5 bases). This CDR3 is 15 amino acids long. The germline gives CDR1 LNHDA, CDR2 SQIVND (reference sequence). Trimming pared 5 bases from V and 3 bases from J, leaving 14 bases between. CDR3 in DNA: TGTGCCAGTAGTCTTGACCTAGGAGGCTACAATGAGCAGTTCTTC. This translates into CASSLDLGGYNEQFF.

CDR3 coding DNA: TGTGCCAGCAAAGGGGGGGGCTACGAGCAGTACTTC. Translated: CASKGGGYEQYF. This chain joins TRBV2 and TRBJ2-7, with D tentatively TRBD2 (7 bases). The ends were cut back, 7 bases at V and 3 bases at J, with 10 bases in the middle. Germline CDR1 reads SNHLY; CDR2 reads FYNNEI. CDR3 size: 12 residues.

The CDR3 spells CASSPTGLNEQFF. The CDR3 coding sequence is TGTGCCAGCAGTCCAACAGGGTTGAATGAGCAGTTCTTC. J is TRBJ2-1 and V is TRBV7-2, with a tentative D call TRBD1 (6 bases). Germline CDR1 reads SGHTA; CDR2 reads FQGNSA. Trimming left V 6 bases short and J 7 bases short, with 13 bases between. The CDR3 is 13 amino acids.

This rearrangement joins TRBV18 to TRBJ2-1; the D is unclear. Germline assignment: CDR1 KGHSH and CDR2 LQKENI. V lost 4 bases to trimming and J lost 4 bases, with 5 bases between them. This CDR3 has 12 residues. The CDR3 reads CASSLQYNEQFF. CDR3 nucleotides: TGTGCCAGCTCACTGCAGTACAATGAGCAGTTCTTC.

The chain has TRBV4-1 and TRBJ2-7; D is unresolved. Germline loops: CDR1 MGHRA, CDR2 YSYEKL. The CDR3 spans 14 residues. Deletions cut 0 bases from V and 1 base from J, with 7 bases between. The DNA of the CDR3 is TGCGCCAGCAGCCAAGAGCTACTTTCCTACGAGCAGTACTTC. Translated, it gives CASSQELLSYEQYF.

This clone was detected once. This chain joins TRBV21-1 and TRBJ1-1. TRBV21-1 is classified as a pseudogene. The CDR3 sequence is 13 residues long. The CDR3 loop is CASSPWDSEEAFF. The DNA of the CDR3 is TGTGCCAGCAGCCCCTGGGACTCCGAGGAAGCTTTCTTT.

CDR3 residues: CASSWYAGGNDGYTF. Here the CDR3 DNA reads TGCGCCAGCAGCTGGTACGCAGGGGGGAACGATGGCTACACCTTC. This rearrangement joins TRBV5-1 to TRBJ1-2, with 7 nucleotides matching TRBD1. The CDR3 consists of 15 residues. Germline trimming cut 3 bases from V and 6 bases from J; bases unmatched to any gene: 11. CDR1 and CDR2 from the germline V gene are SGHRS and YFSETQ.

The chain carries TRBV30 and TRBJ1-5, with D maybe TRBD1 (5 bases). Germline V gene sequence: CDR1 GTSNPN, CDR2 SVGIG (reference sequence). The germline V and J ends were trimmed by 1 base and 0 bases, with 7 bases remaining between them. The CDR3 extends over 14 amino acids. In DNA form, the CDR3 reads TGTGCCTGGAGTGGGGGGGGTAGCAATCAGCCCCAGCATTTT. Amino acid sequence: CAWSGGGSNQPQHF.

The chain is built from TRBV28 and TRBJ1-5; the D is unclear. Deletions cut 2 bases from V and 3 bases from J, with 8 bases between. The CDR3 length is 14 residues. The germline gives CDR1 MDHEN, CDR2 SYDVKM. CDR3: CASSLSQINQPQHF. The DNA of the CDR3 is TGTGCCAGCAGTTTAAGTCAGATCAATCAGCCCCAGCATTTT.

This clone has a single count. The chain combines TRBV7-7 with TRBJ2-5; 9 nucleotides line up with TRBD1. Germline assignment: CDR1 SSHAT and CDR2 FNYEAQ (reference sequence). Trimming removed 1 base from V and 2 bases from J; junction bases left unmatched: 5. The length of the CDR3 is 16 residues. The CDR3 nucleotides read TGTGCCAGCAGCTTAGAGGGACAGGGTGGGCAAGAGACCCAGTACTTC. It translates to CASSLEGQGGQETQYF.

Written as DNA, the CDR3 is TGTGCCAGTAGTAGTATACAGGGGGCCGGAACTAATGAAAAACTGTTTTTT. Encoded protein: CASSSIQGAGTNEKLFF. The chain joins TRBV19 to TRBJ1-4; TRBD1 matches 9 bases. This CDR3 contains 17 residues. Trimming cost V 4 bases and J 1 base; bases outside gene matches: 7. Per germline, CDR1 LNHDA and CDR2 SQIVND (reference sequence).

V and J are TRBV30 and TRBJ1-1; 8 bases align to TRBD1. Germline loops: CDR1 GTSNPN, CDR2 SVGIG (reference sequence). V lost 0 bases and J lost 5; bases outside the gene matches: 8. This CDR3 comprises 15 residues. CDR3 in DNA: TGTGCCTGGAGTGTGATCGACAGGGGCTGGACTGAAGCTTTCTTT. It is translated as CAWSVIDRGWTEAFF.

V gene TRBV25-1 combines with J gene TRBJ2-1; TRBD2 matches 10 bases. Germline CDR1 and CDR2: MGHDK and SYGVNS. The length of the CDR3 is 14 residues. J gave up 8 bases and V 5 bases, and 6 bases lay outside the gene matches. CDR3 in DNA: TGTGCCAGCAGTACACTAGCGGGAATCCATGAGCAGTTCTTC. Translated: CASSTLAGIHEQFF.

The gene calls are TRBV27 and TRBJ1-5, with 12 bases identical to TRBD1. CDR1 is MNHEY, CDR2 SMNVEV, per germline (reference sequence). Germline trimming cut 5 bases from V and 6 bases from J; bases unmatched to any gene: 5. This CDR3 has 15 amino acids. The CDR3 DNA follows: TGTGCCAGCAGTCCTTGGGACAGGGGGCTTCAGCCCCAGCATTTT. It encodes CASSPWDRGLQPQHF.

Turning to this clone: This CDR3 is also generated by other DNA sequences in the sample. V usage is TRBV5-1 and J usage is TRBJ2-1, with TRBD2 identical over 9 bases. Trimming took 4 bases from V and 0 from J; bases not matched to a gene: 2. The germline gives CDR1 SGHRS, CDR2 YFSETQ. This CDR3 contains 15 residues. CDR3 loop: CASSLSGSSYNEQFF. As DNA, the CDR3 is TGCGCCAGCAGCCTTAGCGGGAGCTCCTACAATGAGCAGTTCTTC.

This sequence joins TRBV10-3 and TRBJ2-1, with TRBD1 identical over 7 bases. The germline gives CDR1 ENHRY, CDR2 SYGVKD. The V segment lost 10 bases and the J segment 4 bases; nucleotides outside the gene matches: 13. The CDR3 loop spans 15 amino acids. CDR3 sequence: CATHSGTDSYNEQFF. CDR3 DNA sequence: TGTGCCACCCACTCCGGGACAGATTCTTACAATGAGCAGTTCTTC.

The V and J genes are TRBV5-6 and TRBJ1-4; possibly TRBD1 for D (5 bases). The V gene's germline CDR1 is SGHDT and CDR2 YYEEEE. V was clipped by 2 bases and J by 0 bases, with 5 bases between them. The CDR3 covers 14 residues. The CDR3 DNA reads TGTGCCAGCAGCTTCAGGGCAACTAATGAAAAACTGTTTTTT. Protein: CASSFRATNEKLFF.

This clone was detected only a few times. The chain combines TRBV5-1 with TRBJ1-2; no clear D gene. Germline V gene lookup returns CDR1 SGHRS and CDR2 YFSETQ. The CDR3 consists of 16 residues. V lost 3 bases to trimming and J lost 1 base, with 16 bases between them. CDR3 amino acids: CASSSGVSRDNYGYTF. The CDR3, as DNA: TGCGCCAGCAGCTCCGGGGTCAGTAGGGATAACTATGGCTACACCTTC.

In its sample, this clone was seen once. This sequence joins TRBV18 and TRBJ1-1, with a possible D match to TRBD1 (5 bases). The V gene's germline CDR1 is KGHSH and CDR2 LQKENI. This CDR3 contains 14 residues. Trimming left V 2 bases short and J 2 bases short, with 9 bases between. In DNA, the CDR3 is TGTGCCAGCTCACCAGGGGCGTCAAACACTGAAGCTTTCTTT. Its protein product is CASSPGASNTEAFF.

This clone was observed once. The genes are TRBV18 and TRBJ2-1, with 11 bases matching TRBD2. The CDR3 consists of 14 residues. J lost 5 bases, V lost 9 bases, and 6 bases had no gene match. Germline assignment: CDR1 KGHSH and CDR2 LQKENI. Here the CDR3 reads CASTETSGNNEQFF. The CDR3, as DNA: TGTGCCAGTACAGAGACTAGCGGGAACAATGAGCAGTTCTTC.